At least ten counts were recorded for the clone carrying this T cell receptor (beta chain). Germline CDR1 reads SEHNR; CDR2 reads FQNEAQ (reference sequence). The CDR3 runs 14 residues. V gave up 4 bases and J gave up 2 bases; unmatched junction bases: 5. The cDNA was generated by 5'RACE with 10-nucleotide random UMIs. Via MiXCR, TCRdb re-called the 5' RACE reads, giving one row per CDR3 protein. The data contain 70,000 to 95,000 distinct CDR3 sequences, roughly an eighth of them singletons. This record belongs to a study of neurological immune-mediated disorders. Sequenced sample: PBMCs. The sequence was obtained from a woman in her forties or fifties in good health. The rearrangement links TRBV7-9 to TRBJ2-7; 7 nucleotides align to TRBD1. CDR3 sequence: CASSSTGQAYEQYF. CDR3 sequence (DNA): TGTGCCAGCAGCTCGACAGGGCAGGCCTACGAGCAGTACTTC.